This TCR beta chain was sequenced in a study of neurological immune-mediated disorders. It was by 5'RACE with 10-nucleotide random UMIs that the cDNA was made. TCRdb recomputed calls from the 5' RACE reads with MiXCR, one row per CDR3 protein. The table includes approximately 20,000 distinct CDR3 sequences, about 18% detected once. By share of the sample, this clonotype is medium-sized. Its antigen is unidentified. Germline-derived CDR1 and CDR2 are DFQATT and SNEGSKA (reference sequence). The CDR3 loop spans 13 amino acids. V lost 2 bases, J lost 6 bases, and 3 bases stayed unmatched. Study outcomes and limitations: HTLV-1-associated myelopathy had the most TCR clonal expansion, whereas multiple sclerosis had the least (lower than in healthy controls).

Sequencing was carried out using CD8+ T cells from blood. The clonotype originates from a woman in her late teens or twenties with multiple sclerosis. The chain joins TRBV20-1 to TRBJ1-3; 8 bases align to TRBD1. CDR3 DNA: TGCAGTGCTAGAAAGGACAGGGAAAACACCATATATTTT. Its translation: CSARKDRENTIYF.